This TCR beta chain was profiled in a study of control samples from healthy donors and cancer patients. V gave up 6 bases and J gave up 0 bases; unmatched junction bases: 17. This CDR3 is 19 amino acids long. The germline V gene encodes CDR1 MNHEY and CDR2 SMNVEV (reference sequence). Sequenced by immunoSEQ multiplex PCR; TCRdb stores in-frame clones only, minus some. The table records around 90,000 clones, 85% of them present only once. The sample consisted of blood. The V and J genes are TRBV27 and TRBJ1-1; TRBD1 aligns across 9 bases. This receptor was obtained from a woman between 40 and 50 years old in good health. The CDR3 sequence: CASRPNPGQGLYMNTEAFF. In nucleotides, the CDR3 is TGTGCCAGCAGACCCAACCCCGGACAGGGGTTATATATGAACACTGAAGCTTTCTTT.